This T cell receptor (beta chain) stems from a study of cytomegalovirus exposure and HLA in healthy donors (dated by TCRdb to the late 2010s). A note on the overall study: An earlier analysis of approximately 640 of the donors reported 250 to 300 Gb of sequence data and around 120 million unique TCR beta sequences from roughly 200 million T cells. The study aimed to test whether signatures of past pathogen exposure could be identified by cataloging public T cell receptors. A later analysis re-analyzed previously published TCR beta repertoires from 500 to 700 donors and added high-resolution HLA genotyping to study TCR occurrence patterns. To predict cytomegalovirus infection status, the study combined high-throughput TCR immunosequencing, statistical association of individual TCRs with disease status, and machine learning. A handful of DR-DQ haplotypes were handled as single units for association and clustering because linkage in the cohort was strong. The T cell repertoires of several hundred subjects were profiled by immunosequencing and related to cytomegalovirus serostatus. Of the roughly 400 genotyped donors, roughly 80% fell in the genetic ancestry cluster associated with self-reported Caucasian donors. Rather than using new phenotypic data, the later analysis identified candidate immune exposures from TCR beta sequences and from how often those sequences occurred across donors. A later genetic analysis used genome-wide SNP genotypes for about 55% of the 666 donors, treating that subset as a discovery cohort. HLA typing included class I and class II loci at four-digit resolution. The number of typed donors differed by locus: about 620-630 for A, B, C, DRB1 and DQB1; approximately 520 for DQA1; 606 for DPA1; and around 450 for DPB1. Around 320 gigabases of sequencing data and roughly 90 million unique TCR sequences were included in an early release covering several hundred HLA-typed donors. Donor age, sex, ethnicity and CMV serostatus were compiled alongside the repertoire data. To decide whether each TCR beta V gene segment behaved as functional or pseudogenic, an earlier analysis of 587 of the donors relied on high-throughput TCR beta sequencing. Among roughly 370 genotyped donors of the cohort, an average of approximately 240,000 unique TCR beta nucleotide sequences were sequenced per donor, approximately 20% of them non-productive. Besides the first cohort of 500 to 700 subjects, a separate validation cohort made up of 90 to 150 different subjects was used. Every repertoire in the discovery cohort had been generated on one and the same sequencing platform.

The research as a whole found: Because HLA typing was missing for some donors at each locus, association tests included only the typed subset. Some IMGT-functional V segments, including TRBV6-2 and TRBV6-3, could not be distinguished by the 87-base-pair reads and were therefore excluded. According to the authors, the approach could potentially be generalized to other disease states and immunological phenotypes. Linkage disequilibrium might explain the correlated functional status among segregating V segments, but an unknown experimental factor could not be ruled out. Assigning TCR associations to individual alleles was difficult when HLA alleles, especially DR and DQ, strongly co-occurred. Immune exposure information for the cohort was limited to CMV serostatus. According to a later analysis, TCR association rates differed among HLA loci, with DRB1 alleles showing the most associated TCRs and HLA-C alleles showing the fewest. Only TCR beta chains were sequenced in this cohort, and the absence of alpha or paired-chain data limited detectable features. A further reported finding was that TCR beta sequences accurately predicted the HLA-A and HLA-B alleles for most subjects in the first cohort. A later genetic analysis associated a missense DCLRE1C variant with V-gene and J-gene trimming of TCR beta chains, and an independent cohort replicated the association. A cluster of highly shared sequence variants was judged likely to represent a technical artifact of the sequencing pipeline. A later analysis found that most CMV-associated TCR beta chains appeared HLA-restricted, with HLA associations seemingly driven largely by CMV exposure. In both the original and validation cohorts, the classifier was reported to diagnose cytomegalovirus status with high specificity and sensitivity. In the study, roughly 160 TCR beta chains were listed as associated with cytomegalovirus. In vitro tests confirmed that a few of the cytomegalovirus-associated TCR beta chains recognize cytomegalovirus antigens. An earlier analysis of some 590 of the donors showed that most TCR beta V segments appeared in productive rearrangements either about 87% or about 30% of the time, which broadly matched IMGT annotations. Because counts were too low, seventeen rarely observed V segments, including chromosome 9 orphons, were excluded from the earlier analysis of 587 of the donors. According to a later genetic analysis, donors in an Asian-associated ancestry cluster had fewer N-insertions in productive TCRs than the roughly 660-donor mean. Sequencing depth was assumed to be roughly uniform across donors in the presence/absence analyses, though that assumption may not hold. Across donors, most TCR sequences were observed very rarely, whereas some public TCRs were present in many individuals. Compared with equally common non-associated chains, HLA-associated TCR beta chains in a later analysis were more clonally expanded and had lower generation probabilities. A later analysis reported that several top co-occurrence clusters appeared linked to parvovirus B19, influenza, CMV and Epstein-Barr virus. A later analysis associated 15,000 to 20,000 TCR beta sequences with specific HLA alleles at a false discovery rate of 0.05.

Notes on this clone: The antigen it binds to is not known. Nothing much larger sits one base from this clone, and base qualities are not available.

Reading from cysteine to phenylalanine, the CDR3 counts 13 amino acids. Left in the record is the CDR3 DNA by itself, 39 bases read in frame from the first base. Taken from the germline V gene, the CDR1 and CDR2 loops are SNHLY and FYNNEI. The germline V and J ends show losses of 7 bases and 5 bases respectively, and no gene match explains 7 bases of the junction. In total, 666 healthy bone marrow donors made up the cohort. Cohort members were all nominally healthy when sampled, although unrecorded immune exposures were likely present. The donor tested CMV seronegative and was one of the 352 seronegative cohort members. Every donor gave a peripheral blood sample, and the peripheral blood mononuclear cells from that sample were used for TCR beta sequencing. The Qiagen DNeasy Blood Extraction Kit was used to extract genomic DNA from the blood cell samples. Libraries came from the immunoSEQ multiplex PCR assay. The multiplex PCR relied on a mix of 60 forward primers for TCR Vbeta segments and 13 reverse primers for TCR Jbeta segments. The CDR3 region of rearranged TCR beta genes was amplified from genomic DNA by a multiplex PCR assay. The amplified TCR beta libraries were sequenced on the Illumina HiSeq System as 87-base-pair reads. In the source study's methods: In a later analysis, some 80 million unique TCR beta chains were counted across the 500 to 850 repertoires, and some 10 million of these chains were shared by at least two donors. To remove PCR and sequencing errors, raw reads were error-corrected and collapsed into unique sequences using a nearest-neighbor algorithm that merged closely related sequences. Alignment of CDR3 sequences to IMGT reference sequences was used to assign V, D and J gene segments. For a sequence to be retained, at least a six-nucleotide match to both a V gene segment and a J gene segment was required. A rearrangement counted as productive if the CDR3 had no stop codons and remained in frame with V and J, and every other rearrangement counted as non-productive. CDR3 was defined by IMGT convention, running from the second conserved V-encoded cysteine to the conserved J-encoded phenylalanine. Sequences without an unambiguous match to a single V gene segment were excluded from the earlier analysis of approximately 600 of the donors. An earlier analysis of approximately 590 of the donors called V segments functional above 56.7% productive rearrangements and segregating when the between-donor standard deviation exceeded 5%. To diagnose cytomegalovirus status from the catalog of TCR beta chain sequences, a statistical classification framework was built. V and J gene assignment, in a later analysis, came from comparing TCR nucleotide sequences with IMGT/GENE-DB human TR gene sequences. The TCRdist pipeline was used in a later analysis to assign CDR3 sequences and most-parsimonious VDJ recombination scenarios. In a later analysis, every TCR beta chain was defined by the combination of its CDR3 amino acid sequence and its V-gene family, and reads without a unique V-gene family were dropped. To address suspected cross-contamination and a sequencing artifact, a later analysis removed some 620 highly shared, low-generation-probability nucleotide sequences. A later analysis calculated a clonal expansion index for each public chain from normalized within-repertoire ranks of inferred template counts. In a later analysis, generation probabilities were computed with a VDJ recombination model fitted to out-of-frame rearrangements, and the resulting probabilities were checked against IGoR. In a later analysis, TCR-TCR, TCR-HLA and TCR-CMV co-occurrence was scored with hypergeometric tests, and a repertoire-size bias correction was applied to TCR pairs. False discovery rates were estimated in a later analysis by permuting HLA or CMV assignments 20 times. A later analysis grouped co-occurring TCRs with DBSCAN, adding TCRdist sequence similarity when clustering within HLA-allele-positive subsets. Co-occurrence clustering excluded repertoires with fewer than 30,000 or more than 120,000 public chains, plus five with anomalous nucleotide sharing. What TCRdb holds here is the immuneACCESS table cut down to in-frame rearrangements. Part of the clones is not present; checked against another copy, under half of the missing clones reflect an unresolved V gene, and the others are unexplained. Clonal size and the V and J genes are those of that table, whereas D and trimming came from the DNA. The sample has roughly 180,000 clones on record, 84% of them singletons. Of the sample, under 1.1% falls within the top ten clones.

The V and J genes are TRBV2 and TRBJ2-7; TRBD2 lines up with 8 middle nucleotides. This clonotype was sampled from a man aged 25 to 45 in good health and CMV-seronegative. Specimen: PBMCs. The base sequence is TGTGCCAGCACTGGACTAGCTTCCCACGAGCAGTACTTC. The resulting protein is CASTGLASHEQYF.